The entry that follows covers one T cell receptor beta chain sequence. The record originates from a study of cytomegalovirus exposure and HLA in healthy donors. A multiplex PCR was run with 60 Vbeta primers and 13 Jbeta primers. Here immunoSEQ multiplex PCR was the method, and the copy in TCRdb shows in-frame clones only, minus some. The data hold about 200,000 clones, with approximately 80% observed a single time. Sequencing used PBMCs. The source is a woman in her twenties or thirties in good health and CMV-seropositive.

This chain's CDR3 is CASSFGLAAAYEQYF. DNA of the CDR3: TGTGCCAGCAGCTTCGGACTAGCAGCTGCCTACGAGCAGTACTTC. V is TRBV13 and J is TRBJ2-7, with TRBD2 matching 8 bases. CDR1 is PRHDT, CDR2 FYEKMQ, per germline (reference sequence). This CDR3 spans 15 amino acids. V dropped 3 bases and J dropped 2; count of bases not matched to a gene: 6.